The 28 T cell receptor beta chains in this list originate from one sample, sequenced in a study of blood T cells in healthy people across ages. Alongside a J-beta primer mix, a sample-barcoded 5' primer served in a second PCR lasting about 7 to 11 cycles. A single record per CDR3 protein comes from TCRdb applying MiXCR to the 5' RACE reads. The profile shows some 1.7 million distinct CDR3 sequences, 28% of them singletons. The sequencing sample was made of blood. Receptor source: a woman aged 25 to 39 in good health.

This chain links TRBV29-1 with TRBJ1-1, with a possible D match to TRBD1 (6 bases). Trimming stripped 4 bases from V and 1 base from J, with 10 bases between. Looked up from germline, CDR1 is SQVTM and CDR2 is ANQGSEA. The length of the CDR3 is 13 residues. CDR3 in amino acids: CSVGKQGNTEAFF. CDR3 nucleotides: TGCAGCGTTGGGAAACAGGGGAACACTGAAGCTTTCTTT.

The rearrangement links TRBV29-1 to TRBJ1-2; 8 bases are shared with TRBD1. The CDR3 is 13 residues long. V lost 7 bases to trimming and J lost 4 bases; unmatched junction nucleotides: 8. Germline lookup yields CDR1 SQVTM and CDR2 ANQGSEA. CDR3 sequence (DNA): TGCAGCGCTCCGGACAGGGAGATCTATGGCTACACCTTC. The encoded protein is CSAPDREIYGYTF.

This clonotype showed up many times. The chain employs TRBV27 and TRBJ2-5; the D gene could be TRBD1 or TRBD2 (5 bases each). CDR3 length: 14 residues. Germline lookup yields CDR1 MNHEY and CDR2 SMNVEV (reference sequence). Trimming pared 7 bases from V and 5 bases from J, leaving 17 bases between. The CDR3 reads CASTPRGGDETQYF. The CDR3 DNA sequence: TGTGCCAGCACCCCAAGGGGTGGGGACGAGACCCAGTACTTC.

This clonotype was picked up a small number of times. A read error may be the cause here, since a much bigger clone is one base away. CDR3 amino acids: CASFVWAPQETQFF. The CDR3 DNA is TGTGCCAGCTTCGTCTGGGCGCCCCAAGAGACCCAGTTCTTC. This sequence joins TRBV6-1 and TRBJ2-1; no clear D gene. This CDR3 has 14 amino acids. V was trimmed by 8 bases and J by 13 bases, leaving 24 bases between them. CDR1 MNHNS and CDR2 SASEGT come from the germline V gene.

The rearrangement links TRBV14 to TRBJ2-3; TRBD2 is a possible D gene (6 bases). The CDR3 runs to 18 residues. Germline V gene sequence: CDR1 SGHDN, CDR2 FVKESK. V lost 3 bases and J lost 2, with 21 bases in between. CDR3 DNA: TGTGCCAGCAGCCAGGCCCTTTATCGGGGGATTAACACAGATACGCAGTATTTT. It translates to CASSQALYRGINTDTQYF. Full variable domain (rest looked up from reference TRBV14 and TRBJ2-3): EAGVTQFPSHSVIEKGQTVTLRCDPISGHDNLYWYRRVMGKEIKFLLHFVKESKQDESGMPNNRFLAERTGGTYSTLKVQPAELEDSGVYFCASSQALYRGINTDTQYFGPGTRLTVL.

For the CDR3, the DNA is TGTGCCACCAGCAGAGTAGCGGGGAGACCGGAGCTGTTTTTT. It codes for CATSRVAGRPELFF. This chain uses TRBV15 with TRBJ2-2; 8 nucleotides match TRBD2. Germline lookup yields CDR1 LNHNV and CDR2 YYDKDF (reference sequence). The CDR3 consists of 14 residues. Trimming cost V 1 base and J 10 bases; bases outside gene matches: 5.

Worth noting for this clonotype: A single base separates this from a much larger clone, so it may be a read error. CDR3 amino acids: CASATLLGGVETQYF. In DNA, the CDR3 is TGTGCCAGCGCCACCCTTCTCGGGGGAGTCGAGACCCAGTACTTC. This rearrangement joins TRBV28 to TRBJ2-5, with a weak D call TRBD2 (6 bases). CDR1 is MDHEN and CDR2 is SYDVKM in the germline V gene. V was clipped by 8 bases and J by 5 bases, with 21 bases between them. The CDR3 has 15 residues.

This clonotype appeared a few times. DNA for the CDR3: TGTGCCAGCAGCTTACCCGGACAATTTGCGGGCTACACCTTC. Translation: CASSLPGQFAGYTF. This chain connects TRBV7-2 to TRBJ1-2; D may be TRBD1 (5 bases). Germline CDR1 SGHTA, CDR2 FQGNSA. The CDR3 loop spans 14 amino acids. Trimming left V 2 bases short and J 8 bases short, with 15 bases between.

Points on this clonotype: A much larger clone lies a single base off, so this may be a read error. The genes are TRBV5-1 and TRBJ2-1; TRBD1 agrees at 9 bases. The CDR3 spans 16 residues. The V segment lost 6 bases and the J segment 7 bases; nucleotides outside the gene matches: 14. Per the germline V gene, CDR1 is SGHRS and CDR2 is YFSETQ. CDR3 sequence: CASNVSGQGRSNEQFF. CDR3 DNA sequence: TGCGCCAGCAACGTCTCGGGACAGGGAAGATCAAATGAGCAGTTCTTC.

V gene TRBV29-1 combines with J gene TRBJ1-1; the match to TRBD1 covers 7 bases. The germline gives CDR1 SQVTM, CDR2 ANQGSEA. With 7 bases clipped from V and 4 bases from J, the junction kept 9 bases outside the gene matches. This CDR3 has 13 residues. The CDR3 region is CSGRQGSGTEAFF. In nucleotides, the CDR3 is TGCAGCGGGCGACAGGGATCGGGCACTGAAGCTTTCTTT.

This clonotype was detected many times. The chain carries TRBV29-1 and TRBJ2-5; D unclear. V lost 4 bases and J 4 bases, leaving 4 bases between the germline ends. CDR1 and CDR2 from the germline V gene are SQVTM and ANQGSEA. The CDR3 consists of 10 residues. The CDR3 DNA is TGCAGCGTTGCCACAGAGACCCAGTACTTC. It yields the protein CSVATETQYF. Full variable domain (rest looked up from reference TRBV29-1 and TRBJ2-5): SAVISQKPSRDICQRGTSLTIQCQVDSQVTMMFWYRQQPGQSLTLIATANQGSEATYESGFVIDKFPISRPNLTFSTLTVSNMSPEDSSIYLCSVATETQYFGPGTRLLVL.

In its sample, this clonotype was seen many times. This chain connects TRBV28 to TRBJ2-3; 9 bases fit TRBD1. Losses at the gene ends were 6 bases for V and 5 bases for J; bases not matched to a gene: 3. The germline CDR1 and CDR2 sequences are MDHEN and SYDVKM. The CDR3 runs to 13 residues. The CDR3 DNA reads as TGTGCCAGCAGCCGGGACAGGGAAGATACGCAGTATTTT. Encoded protein: CASSRDREDTQYF.

The V and J genes are TRBV4-1 and TRBJ1-1, with a weak D call TRBD1 (5 bases). This CDR3 comprises 16 residues. The V gene lost 1 base and the J gene lost 3 bases, with 15 bases spanning the gap. Germline CDR1 and CDR2: MGHRA and YSYEKL. The CDR3 DNA follows: TGCGCCAGCAGCCAAGCTGTCCCCTGGGGCGACACTGAAGCTTTCTTT. Its protein product is CASSQAVPWGDTEAFF.

The sample holds many counts of this clonotype. CDR3 nucleotides: TGCAGTGCTACCCGACCGGGACTAGCGGGGGCGACAGATACGCAGTATTTT. Protein product: CSATRPGLAGATDTQYF. The chain recombines TRBV20-1 with TRBJ2-3, with 14 bases matching TRBD2. Germline V gene data show CDR1 as DFQATT and CDR2 as SNEGSKA (reference sequence). This CDR3 contains 17 residues. V was pared by 4 bases and J by 3 bases, with 9 bases of the junction left unmatched.

In this sample, this clonotype turned up once. A clone one base away is much larger, so this may be a read error. The chain links TRBV11-2 to TRBJ2-7, with D possibly matching TRBD1 (5 bases). This CDR3 comprises 14 residues. Trimming shortened V by 4 bases and J by 5 bases, and 15 bases separated the two germline ends. Germline V gene sequence: CDR1 SGHAT, CDR2 FQNNGV. CDR3 nucleotide sequence: TGTGCCAGCAGCTGGAACAGGCTAACCAACGAGCAGTACTTC. Translation: CASSWNRLTNEQYF.

This clonotype has just a few counts. The gene calls are TRBV5-1 and TRBJ2-7; D is uncertain. The CDR3 covers 12 residues. Per germline, CDR1 SGHRS and CDR2 YFSETQ. V gave up 1 base and J gave up 5 bases, with 7 bases separating them. CDR3 nucleotide sequence: TGCGCCAGCAGCTTGAAACCCAACGAGCAGTACTTC. Amino acid sequence: CASSLKPNEQYF.

CDR3 sequence reads: CASSFAWTDYNEQFF. The CDR3 nucleotides read TGTGCCAGCAGTTTTGCTTGGACAGACTACAATGAGCAGTTCTTC. V usage is TRBV12-3 or TRBV12-4 and J usage is TRBJ2-1, with D perhaps TRBD1 (6 bases). V lost 3 bases and J lost 3, with 12 bases in between. There are 15 residues in the CDR3.

This chain connects TRBV5-1 to TRBJ2-1; the D is unclear. CDR3 length: 14 residues. Germline V CDR1 and CDR2: SGHRS, YFSETQ. Trimming shortened V by 2 bases and J by 8 bases, and 14 bases separated the two germline ends. The CDR3 nucleotides are TGCGCCAGCAGCTTCGGCACGGTGCGATATGAGCAGTTCTTC. As protein: CASSFGTVRYEQFF.

This clonotype was seen a few times. One end of the junction varies from germline; a read error may be responsible. V gene TRBV29-1 combines with J gene TRBJ2-3; TRBD2 matches 8 bases. From germline, CDR1 is SQVTM and CDR2 ANQGSEA. This CDR3 has 17 residues. The chain's CDR3 is CSIDSAFLAGSTDTQYF. In DNA form, the CDR3 reads TGCAGCATTGATAGTGCTTTCCTAGCGGGTAGCACAGATACGCAGTATTTT.

On this clonotype itself: At one boundary the junction diverges from the germline segment, which might be a read error. The gene calls are TRBV7-9 and TRBJ2-2; TRBD2 aligns across 11 bases. Per germline, CDR1 SEHNR and CDR2 FQNEAQ (reference sequence). The CDR3 extends over 16 amino acids. This chain's CDR3 is CASSLARLAGTGELFF. The CDR3 bases are TGCGCCAGCAGCTTAGCCAGACTAGCGGGGACCGGGGAGCTGTTTTTT.

This clonotype has at least ten counts. The rearrangement links TRBV5-6 to TRBJ2-7; TRBD1 is a possible D gene (6 bases). The CDR3 has 15 amino acids. V was shortened by 2 bases and J by 5 bases, with 17 bases between the two germline ends. Germline V gene sequence: CDR1 SGHDT, CDR2 YYEEEE. The CDR3 DNA reads as TGTGCCAGCAGCTTTAGGGGGTCCCGAACGCACGAGCAGTACTTC. As protein: CASSFRGSRTHEQYF.

Comment on this clonotype: A much more abundant neighbour one base away suggests this may be a read error. This sequence joins TRBV11-2 and TRBJ2-1, with 9 bases identical to TRBD2. The germline V gene has CDR1 SGHAT and CDR2 FQNNGV. The CDR3 has 15 residues. The CDR3 nucleotides are TGTGCCAGCAGCCGGTGGCGGGGGGGCCAAGATGAGCGGTTCTTC. It encodes CASSRWRGGQDERFF.

As regards this clonotype: A much larger clone lies a single base off, so this may be a read error. The rearrangement joins TRBV7-9 to TRBJ2-7, with 7 bases aligning to TRBD1. The CDR3 is 16 residues long. Germline V CDR1 and CDR2: SEHNR, FQNEAQ (reference sequence). V was clipped by 8 bases and J by 5 bases; unmatched bases: 18. CDR3 loop: CASGSRTGALGDEQYF. CDR3 in DNA: TGTGCCAGCGGCTCCCGGACAGGAGCCCTGGGCGACGAGCAGTACTTC.

This clonotype has more than one count but fewer than ten. The chain is built from TRBV12-3 or TRBV12-4 and TRBJ2-5, with 14 positions matching TRBD2. This CDR3 is built from 18 residues. Unmatched junction bases numbered 13, after V lost 6 bases and J lost 4 bases. The CDR3 DNA reads TGTGCCAGCAGCGATCCTGGGACTAGCGGGAGAAAGGGAGAGACCCAGTACTTC. This encodes CASSDPGTSGRKGETQYF.

Comments on this clonotype: A much larger clone differs by one base, so this may be a read error. The rearrangement uses TRBV3-1 and TRBJ1-4; D may be TRBD1 (5 bases). The ends were cut back, 11 bases at V and 4 bases at J, with 11 bases in the middle. The CDR3 is 12 residues long. The germline V gene encodes CDR1 LGHDT and CDR2 YNNKEL (reference sequence). CDR3 nucleotides: TGTGCCTGCGGTAGGGGTAATGAAAAACTGTTTTTT. Translation gives CACGRGNEKLFF.

The J gene is TRBJ2-7, the V gene TRBV2; TRBD1 matches at 8 bases. V dropped 6 bases and J dropped 5; count of bases not matched to a gene: 9. The CDR3 runs to 14 residues. CDR1 SNHLY and CDR2 FYNNEI come from the germline V gene. CDR3 protein: CASRAETGANEQYF. The CDR3 DNA sequence: TGTGCCAGCAGGGCGGAGACAGGGGCCAACGAGCAGTACTTC. Combining the CDR3 with reference TRBV2 and TRBJ2-7 gives the whole variable domain EPEVTQTPSHQVTQMGQEVILRCVPISNHLYFYWYRQILGQKVEFLVSFYNNEISEKSEIFDDQFSVERPDGSNFTLKIRSTKLEDSAMYFCASRAETGANEQYFGPGTRLTVT.

This chain joins TRBV12-3 or TRBV12-4 and TRBJ2-1, with 10 bases identical to TRBD2. J gave up 5 bases and V 2 bases, and 6 bases lay outside the gene matches. The CDR3 extends over 16 amino acids. CDR3 coding DNA: TGTGCCAGCAGTTTAATAGCGGGAGGACCTAACAATGAGCAGTTCTTC. This encodes CASSLIAGGPNNEQFF.

This clonotype was observed a few times. The rearrangement joins TRBV18 to TRBJ2-4; 7 bases line up with TRBD1. The J call may be wrong; the DNA end is better matched by TRBJ2-7. This CDR3 region has 15 residues. Germline V gene lookup returns CDR1 KGHSH and CDR2 LQKENI. CDR3 sequence (DNA): TGTGCCAGCTCATCCATAGGGGGCCCCCCGGGCGAGCAGTACTTC. Protein product: CASSSIGGPPGEQYF.